The 7 T cell receptor beta chains in this list originate from one sample, sequenced in a study of cytomegalovirus exposure and HLA in healthy donors. Researchers ran the PCR with 60 Vbeta and 13 Jbeta primers. Sequenced by immunoSEQ multiplex PCR; TCRdb stores in-frame clones only, minus some. Among around 150,000 clones listed, around two thirds were seen once. The material sequenced was PBMCs. These receptors all come from a man aged 30 to 39 in good health and CMV-seropositive.

The rearrangement links TRBV19 to TRBJ2-3; TRBD2 aligns across 7 bases. The germline V gene has CDR1 LNHDA and CDR2 SQIVND (reference sequence). The CDR3 length is 17 residues. The V gene end was trimmed by 10 bases and the J gene end by 1 base; junction bases not matched to a gene: 17. CDR3 DNA sequence: TGTGCCACATCCGGCCTAACAGCGGGGACCGGCACAGATACGCAGTATTTT. Its translation is CATSGLTAGTGTDTQYF. The full variable domain, in which reference TRBV19 and TRBJ2-3 provide the parts outside the CDR3, is DGGITQSPKYLFRKEGQNVTLSCEQNLNHDAMYWYRQDPGQGLRLIYYSQIVNDFQKGDIAEGYSVSREKKESFPLTVTSAQKNPTAFYLCATSGLTAGTGTDTQYFGPGTRLTVL.

The chain uses TRBV13 and TRBJ2-1, with a possible D match to TRBD1 (5 bases). Germline-derived CDR1 and CDR2 are PRHDT and FYEKMQ (reference sequence). With 5 bases removed from V and 3 bases from J, the gap between germline ends came to 17 bases. The CDR3 has 16 amino acids. CDR3 coding DNA: TGTGCCAGCAGCCTAACCGGAGACAGAGTCTACAATGAGCAGTTCTTC. Encoded protein: CASSLTGDRVYNEQFF. The entire variable domain, with the rest obtained from reference TRBV13 and TRBJ2-1, is as follows: AAGVIQSPRHLIKEKRETATLKCYPIPRHDTVYWYQQGPGQDPQFLISFYEKMQSDKGSIPDRFSAQQFSDYHSELNMSSLELGDSALYFCASSLTGDRVYNEQFFGPGTRLTVL.

The V call is TRBV5-4, the J call TRBJ1-2; 8 bases match TRBD1. There are 13 residues in the CDR3. Trimming took 0 bases from V and 7 from J; bases not matched to a gene: 2. Germline CDR1 is SGHNT and CDR2 is YYREEE (reference sequence). CDR3: CASSLDQGAGYTF. The CDR3 bases are TGTGCCAGCAGCTTGGATCAGGGGGCTGGCTACACCTTC.

This clone was counted only a few times. The chain combines TRBV18 with TRBJ1-5, with D tentatively TRBD1 (6 bases). Deletions cut 4 bases from V and 2 bases from J, with 9 bases between. This CDR3 is 14 amino acids long. Germline V gene data show CDR1 as KGHSH and CDR2 as LQKENI. DNA of the CDR3: TGTGCCAGCTCACGAGAGGGGGGCAATCAGCCCCAGCATTTT. As protein: CASSREGGNQPQHF.

The chain is built from TRBV19 and TRBJ2-1; D is ambiguous. Trimming left V 3 bases short and J 1 base short, with 10 bases between. There are 15 residues in the CDR3. Germline assignment: CDR1 LNHDA and CDR2 SQIVND (reference sequence). In nucleotides, the CDR3 is TGTGCCAGTAGTATTTTGAGGAATTCCTACAATGAGCAGTTCTTC. This encodes CASSILRNSYNEQFF.

The chain couples TRBV6-4 to TRBJ1-5; D gene uncertain. CDR1 is MRHNA, CDR2 SNTAGT, per germline. This CDR3 is built from 17 residues. The V and J ends lost 5 bases and 2 bases respectively, with 19 bases between them. The CDR3: CASSQDPIPMGNQPQHF. The CDR3 DNA is TGTGCCAGCAGTCAGGATCCGATTCCGATGGGCAATCAGCCCCAGCATTTT.

The chain uses TRBV10-2 and TRBJ2-2; 8 positions match TRBD2. Trimming cost V 3 bases and J 4 bases; bases outside gene matches: 1. The germline V gene encodes CDR1 WSHSY and CDR2 SAAADI. The CDR3 totals 14 residues. DNA for the CDR3: TGCGCCAGCAGTGAAGGGACTAGCACCGGGGAGCTGTTTTTT. Translation gives CASSEGTSTGELFF.